Below, 6 T cell receptor beta chains from the same sample are listed, as sequenced in a study of shared clonotypes between healthy human individuals (dated by TCRdb to 2020 to 2021). Libraries were built with the immunoSEQ multiplex PCR assay. In TCRdb, the immuneACCESS table is reduced to in-frame sequences with V and J assigned. These tables do not hold every clone; where another copy was compared, an unresolved V gene accounts for under half, and the others remain unexplained. The sample yields about 480,000 clones; 79% were counted once. Jointly, the top ten make up 10% to 15% of the sample. Input material: PBMCs. These receptors all come from a woman between 35 and 50 years old in good health. Some clones in this sample may be carry-over from other donors' samples.

The chain couples TRBV18 to TRBJ2-1; no reliable D call. This CDR3 contains 16 residues. The germline V gene encodes CDR1 KGHSH and CDR2 LQKENI. V lost 3 bases and J 0 bases, leaving 12 bases between the germline ends. CDR3 nucleotide sequence: TGTGCCAGCTCACCTCGGCAGGACCCCTCCTACAATGAGCAGTTCTTC. Residues: CASSPRQDPSYNEQFF.

The V gene is TRBV4-2, the J gene TRBJ1-4, with D uncertain. V lost 6 bases and J 3 bases, leaving 8 bases between the germline ends. The CDR3 totals 13 residues. Germline-derived CDR1 and CDR2 are LGHNA and YNFKEQ. For the CDR3, the DNA is TGTGCCAGCAGTCTCTGGGCTAATGAAAAACTGTTTTTT. Amino acid sequence: CASSLWANEKLFF.

The rearrangement links TRBV7-2 to TRBJ1-1; tentatively, D is TRBD1 (5 bases). Germline CDR1 SGHTA, CDR2 FQGNSA. Trimming pared 3 bases from V and 5 bases from J, leaving 13 bases between. There are 14 residues in the CDR3. The DNA of the CDR3 is TGTGCCAGCAGCTTGCAGGGAGAGGGGACTGAAGCTTTCTTT. Translated, it gives CASSLQGEGTEAFF.

The chain joins TRBV11-2 to TRBJ1-1, with D unclear. Looked up from germline, CDR1 is SGHAT and CDR2 is FQNNGV. V lost 1 base and J 7 bases, leaving 7 bases between the germline ends. The CDR3 contains 12 residues. CDR3 protein: CASSLVGLEAFF. The DNA for the CDR3 is TGTGCCAGCAGCTTAGTAGGGCTTGAAGCTTTCTTT.

This sequence joins TRBV27 and TRBJ2-4; 9 bases fit TRBD1. The CDR3 contains 13 residues. CDR1 MNHEY and CDR2 SMNVEV come from the germline V gene (reference sequence). The junction had 12 bases not matched to a gene; V was cut back by 5 bases and J by 16 bases. The CDR3 loop is CASSPREGDREYF. CDR3 bases: TGTGCCAGCAGTCCGCGAGAGGGGGACAGGGAATACTTC.

The CDR3 reads CASTPGGRESEQYF. CDR3 DNA: TGTGCCAGTACCCCCGGTGGCAGGGAGTCCGAGCAGTACTTC. The chain is built from TRBV19 and TRBJ2-7; D is tentatively TRBD1 or TRBD2 (5 bases each). The CDR3 is 14 amino acids. Germline V gives CDR1 LNHDA, CDR2 SQIVND (reference sequence). V was clipped by 7 bases and J by 6 bases, with 19 bases between them.